The entry below gives a single TCR beta chain sequence along with its context. The sample belongs to a study of OX40 agonist ivuxolimab in advanced cancers. Generated by immunoSEQ multiplex PCR, the TCRdb table keeps only in-frame clones and is missing some. This sample has fewer than 95,000 clones, with around 80% found just once. Sample: CD4+ or CD8+ T cells sorted from blood, taken in a trial of the OX40 agonist ivuxolimab. The sequence derives from an adult with an advanced solid tumor such as melanoma, head and neck, liver or kidney cancer.

CDR3 coding DNA: TGTGCCAGCAGTGACAGAGATTATAGCAATCAGCCCCAGCATTTT. This gives the protein CASSDRDYSNQPQHF. The rearrangement links TRBV2 to TRBJ1-5; D unresolved. V lost 3 bases, J lost 0 bases, and 9 bases lay in between. The CDR3 is 15 residues long. CDR1 is SNHLY and CDR2 is FYNNEI in the germline V gene. The full variable domain, completed using reference TRBV2 and TRBJ1-5, is EPEVTQTPSHQVTQMGQEVILRCVPISNHLYFYWYRQILGQKVEFLVSFYNNEISEKSEIFDDQFSVERPDGSNFTLKIRSTKLEDSAMYFCASSDRDYSNQPQHFGDGTRLSIL.